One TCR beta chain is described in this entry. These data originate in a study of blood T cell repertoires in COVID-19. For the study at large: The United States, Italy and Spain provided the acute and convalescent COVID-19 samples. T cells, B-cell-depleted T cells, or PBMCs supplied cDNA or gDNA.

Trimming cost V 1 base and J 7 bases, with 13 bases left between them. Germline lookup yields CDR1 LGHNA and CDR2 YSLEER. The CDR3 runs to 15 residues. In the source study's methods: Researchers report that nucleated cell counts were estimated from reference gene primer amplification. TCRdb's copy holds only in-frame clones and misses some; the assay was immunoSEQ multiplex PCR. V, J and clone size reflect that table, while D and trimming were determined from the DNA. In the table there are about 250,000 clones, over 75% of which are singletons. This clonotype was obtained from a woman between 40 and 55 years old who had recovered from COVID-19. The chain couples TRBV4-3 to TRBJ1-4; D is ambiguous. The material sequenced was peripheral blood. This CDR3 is CASSQGSGWGEKLFF. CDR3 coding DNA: TGCGCCAGCAGCCAAGGTTCGGGGTGGGGTGAAAAACTGTTTTTT.